This record covers a single TCR beta chain. This clonotype has only a few counts. The antigen this receptor binds is unknown. Per-base qualities were not stored, and no clone one base away is much larger. The CDR3 spans 14 residues, from the cysteine through the phenylalanine. Of all the DNA, just the CDR3 is kept, 42 bases in frame from base 1. Taken from the germline V gene (reference sequence), the CDR1 and CDR2 loops are SGHNT and YYREEE. The germline ends are 10 bases apart after V is trimmed by 0 bases and J by 4 bases. The sequencer was an Illumina NovaSeq 6000. Synthesis of TCR cDNA relied on 5'RACE template switching, a step that introduced a universal primer site along with unique molecular identifiers. Priming for cDNA synthesis came from both the TCR alpha and TCR beta constant segments. Libraries were amplified in two PCR steps, with sample barcodes and sequencing adapters added in the second step. Sequencing of the libraries was done on either Illumina HiSeq 2500 (2x100 bp) or NovaSeq (2x150 bp). Processing in the source paper ran as follows. MIGEC was used to demultiplex reads and collapse the reads into UMI consensus sequences, and MiXCR was used for V(D)J alignment. Vaccine-responding clonotypes were identified with edgeR using replicate PBMC samples, with FDR below 0.01 and a log2 fold change above 5 up to day 15 being required. CD4 or CD8 identity was assigned to each bulk clonotype according to whether the clonotype was present at higher abundance in the sequenced CD4 repertoire or the sequenced CD8 repertoire. TCRdb redid the processing of the public reads, applying fastp at Q25 and MiXCR, and retained in-frame beta chains. Every entry covers one CDR3 protein and lists the most common genes and DNA from its rows. TCRdb, rather than the study authors, made the V and J calls. A total of about 340,000 distinct CDR3 sequences appear in this sample, 9.5% to 15% of them only once. The top ten constitute 2.5% to 4% of the sample.

This specimen's treatment or condition label, per the study, means: live attenuated yellow fever vaccine strain. PBMCs were isolated from peripheral blood using a standard Ficoll-Paque protocol. Dynabeads CD4 and CD8 positive selection kits were used to isolate CD4 and CD8 T-cell fractions. TriZol was used to extract RNA from bulk PBMCs, CD4 and CD8 fractions, and dextramer-positive and dextramer-negative fractions. This sample was taken from a study of T cells after yellow fever vaccination (dated by TCRdb to 2018 to 2020). About the full investigation: The SMART-Seq v4 Ultra Low Input RNA kit was used to prepare libraries from fractions with low cell numbers. Two healthy male donors, one aged 18 to 30 and one aged 30 to 39 years, were included in the cohort. To follow T-cell clones before and after both primary and booster YFV17D yellow fever vaccination, bulk TCR alpha and beta repertoires underwent longitudinal sequencing. Blood was collected at multiple timepoints before and after primary and secondary immunization, and bulk PBMC replicates and cell subsets were isolated. The research as a whole found: Most clones expanded after primary vaccination (around 96% of CD4 and approximately 86% of CD8) were re-detected after the booster, suggesting that broad memory maintenance occurred. Compared with the primary T-cell response, the secondary T-cell response was weaker but faster, peaking on day 5 rather than day 15. Because the study included only a couple of donors, the extent to which the findings can be generalized is limited. Because abundant contaminating clonotypes from the bulk population could be contained in FACS-sorted repertoires, computational filtering was required. A small fraction of clonotypes appeared in both the CD4 and CD8 compartments, likely as a result of convergent recombination.

This receptor was obtained from a man younger than 30 who received the YFV17D yellow fever vaccine. The rearrangement joined TRBV5-4 to TRBJ1-2; confidence is insufficient to name the D gene. Sequences were derived from CD4+ T cells sorted from PBMCs, sampled 15 days after the yellow fever booster vaccination. The CDR3 protein sequence reads: CASSLVTSIYGYTF. Here is the DNA: TGTGCCAGCAGCTTGGTTACCTCGATCTATGGCTACACCTTC.